The T cell receptor (beta chain) described here comes from a study of identical twins. cDNA carried unique molecular identifiers, and a universal primer site was added by template switching. TCRdb reanalysed the 5' RACE reads using MiXCR and keeps one entry per CDR3 protein. This sample has about 520,000 distinct CDR3 sequences, with around 20% found just once. This clonotype was found a few times. The ends were cut back, 4 bases at V and 4 bases at J, with 14 bases in the middle. From germline, CDR1 is SGHRS and CDR2 YFSETQ. This CDR3 contains 14 residues. These data were likewise used in another study, on T cells expressing NK-cell markers.

The chain recombines TRBV5-1 with TRBJ1-1; tentative D call: TRBD1 (5 bases). The sequence was collected from a woman aged 18-35 years in good health. Sequences were obtained from CD4+ T cells sorted from blood. This chain's CDR3 is CASSPNTGGTEAFF. The CDR3 DNA follows: TGCGCCAGCAGCCCGAATACAGGAGGCACTGAAGCTTTCTTT.